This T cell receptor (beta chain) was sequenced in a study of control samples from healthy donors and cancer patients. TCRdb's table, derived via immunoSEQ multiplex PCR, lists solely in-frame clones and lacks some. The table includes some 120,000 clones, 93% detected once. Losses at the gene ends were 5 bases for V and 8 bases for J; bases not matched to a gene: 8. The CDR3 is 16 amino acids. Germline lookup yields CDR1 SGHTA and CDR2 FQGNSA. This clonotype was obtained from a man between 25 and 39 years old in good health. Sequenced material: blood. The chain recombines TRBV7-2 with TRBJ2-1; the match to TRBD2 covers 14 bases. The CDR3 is CASSPRLAGGPDEQFF. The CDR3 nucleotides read TGTGCCAGCAGCCCAAGACTAGCGGGGGGGCCGGATGAGCAGTTCTTC.